These T cell receptor beta chains were read from a single sample in a study of cytomegalovirus exposure and HLA in healthy donors. TCRdb's table, derived via immunoSEQ multiplex PCR, lists solely in-frame clones and lacks some. The table includes over 45,000 clones, about four fifths detected once. The source material was PBMCs. The receptors were gathered from a female donor in good health and CMV-seronegative. Each CDR3 is given with its conserved first and last residue. Fields, in order: D gene, clone size, V gene, J gene, CDR3 protein, CDR3 DNA. D genes are given only for firm matches. The size of a clone is reported for some rows only, either as once, few or many, or as a class for expanded clones.

d_gene: .
abundance: .
v_gene: TRBV29-1
j_gene: TRBJ2-7
CDR3aa: CSVERVGQGGEQYF
CDR3nt: TGCAGCGTTGAGAGGGTCGGACAGGGAGGGGAGCAGTACTTC

d_gene: TRBD1
abundance: .
v_gene: TRBV7-3
j_gene: TRBJ1-2
CDR3aa: CATRTGPAGGYTF
CDR3nt: TGTGCCACCCGGACAGGGCCAGCGGGTGGCTACACCTTC

d_gene: TRBD1
abundance: .
v_gene: TRBV5-4
j_gene: TRBJ1-2
CDR3aa: CASSLGDRSLPYGYTF
CDR3nt: TGTGCCAGCAGCTTGGGGGACAGGTCCTTGCCCTATGGCTACACCTTC

d_gene: TRBD1
abundance: .
v_gene: TRBV11-3
j_gene: TRBJ2-7
CDR3aa: CASSLGTGQGGDEQYF
CDR3nt: TGTGCCAGCAGCTTAGGTACGGGACAGGGAGGCGACGAGCAGTATTTC

d_gene: .
abundance: .
v_gene: TRBV7-6
j_gene: TRBJ2-2
CDR3aa: CASSPTEANTGELFF
CDR3nt: TGTGCCAGCAGCCCGACAGAAGCGAACACCGGGGAGCTGTTTTTT

d_gene: .
abundance: .
v_gene: TRBV25-1
j_gene: TRBJ1-4
CDR3aa: CASSERRTDLNEKLFF
CDR3nt: TGTGCCAGCAGTGAAAGGCGGACAGACTTAAATGAAAAACTGTTTTTT

d_gene: .
abundance: .
v_gene: TRBV7-9
j_gene: TRBJ2-2
CDR3aa: CASSLDRRRNTGELFF
CDR3nt: TGTGCCAGCAGCTTAGATCGGAGGAGGAACACCGGGGAGCTGTTTTTT

d_gene: TRBD1
abundance: once
v_gene: TRBV25-1
j_gene: TRBJ2-5
CDR3aa: CASSRDRGETQYF
CDR3nt: TGTGCCAGCAGCCGGGACAGGGGGGAGACCCAGTACTTC

d_gene: .
abundance: .
v_gene: TRBV5-6
j_gene: TRBJ1-5
CDR3aa: CASSLDGNQPQHF
CDR3nt: TGTGCCAGCAGCCTGGACGGGAATCAGCCCCAGCATTTT

d_gene: TRBD1
abundance: once
v_gene: TRBV19
j_gene: TRBJ1-2
CDR3aa: CATTPPVRGRHYGYTF
CDR3nt: TGTGCCACCACCCCTCCCGTTAGGGGGCGCCACTATGGCTACACCTTC

d_gene: .
abundance: .
v_gene: TRBV15
j_gene: TRBJ2-7
CDR3aa: CATSGPGVPYEQYF
CDR3nt: TGTGCCACCAGCGGCCCAGGGGTTCCCTACGAGCAGTACTTC

d_gene: TRBD1
abundance: few
v_gene: TRBV6-5
j_gene: TRBJ1-2
CDR3aa: CASTKQGGYGYTF
CDR3nt: TGTGCCAGCACCAAACAGGGGGGGTATGGCTACACCTTC

d_gene: .
abundance: once
v_gene: TRBV4-3
j_gene: TRBJ1-2
CDR3aa: CASSQDGQTSYTF
CDR3nt: TGCGCCAGCAGCCAGGACGGACAGACCAGCTACACCTTC

d_gene: TRBD1
abundance: .
v_gene: TRBV6-5
j_gene: TRBJ1-2
CDR3aa: CASTPGGVYGYTF
CDR3nt: TGTGCCAGCACCCCAGGGGGAGTTTATGGCTACACCTTC

d_gene: .
abundance: .
v_gene: TRBV9
j_gene: TRBJ1-2
CDR3aa: CASSVGLGGYTF
CDR3nt: TGTGCCAGCAGCGTGGGACTGGGGGGCTACACCTTC

d_gene: TRBD1
abundance: .
v_gene: TRBV5-1
j_gene: TRBJ2-7
CDR3aa: CASSSDRALSYEQYF
CDR3nt: TGCGCCAGCAGCTCGGACAGGGCCCTATCCTACGAGCAGTACTTC

d_gene: .
abundance: .
v_gene: TRBV10-1
j_gene: TRBJ2-3
CDR3aa: CASSDGGTDTQYF
CDR3nt: TGCGCCAGCAGTGACGGTGGCACAGATACGCAGTATTTT

d_gene: TRBD1
abundance: few
v_gene: TRBV5-1
j_gene: TRBJ1-1
CDR3aa: CASSSGDRDRAFF
CDR3nt: TGCGCCAGCAGCTCCGGGGACAGGGATAGAGCTTTCTTT

d_gene: TRBD1
abundance: .
v_gene: TRBV28
j_gene: TRBJ1-2
CDR3aa: CASSMGQGNYGYTF
CDR3nt: TGTGCCAGCAGCATGGGACAGGGAAACTATGGCTACACCTTC

d_gene: .
abundance: .
v_gene: TRBV6-1
j_gene: TRBJ2-7
CDR3aa: CASSGRRAYEQYF
CDR3nt: TGTGCCAGCAGTGGTAGGAGGGCCTACGAGCAGTACTTC

d_gene: .
abundance: .
v_gene: TRBV7-2
j_gene: TRBJ2-7
CDR3aa: CASSLREIGWYEQYF
CDR3nt: TGTGCCAGCAGCTTAAGGGAGATAGGATGGTACGAGCAGTACTTC

d_gene: TRBD1
abundance: once
v_gene: TRBV10-1
j_gene: TRBJ1-1
CDR3aa: CASSEFQGASGLNTEAFF
CDR3nt: TGCGCCAGCAGCGAATTCCAGGGGGCTTCGGGGTTGAACACTGAAGCTTTCTTT

d_gene: .
abundance: once
v_gene: TRBV5-1
j_gene: TRBJ1-1
CDR3aa: CASSLLNDQGGGAAFF
CDR3nt: TGCGCCAGCAGCTTATTAAACGACCAGGGAGGTGGGGCAGCTTTCTTT